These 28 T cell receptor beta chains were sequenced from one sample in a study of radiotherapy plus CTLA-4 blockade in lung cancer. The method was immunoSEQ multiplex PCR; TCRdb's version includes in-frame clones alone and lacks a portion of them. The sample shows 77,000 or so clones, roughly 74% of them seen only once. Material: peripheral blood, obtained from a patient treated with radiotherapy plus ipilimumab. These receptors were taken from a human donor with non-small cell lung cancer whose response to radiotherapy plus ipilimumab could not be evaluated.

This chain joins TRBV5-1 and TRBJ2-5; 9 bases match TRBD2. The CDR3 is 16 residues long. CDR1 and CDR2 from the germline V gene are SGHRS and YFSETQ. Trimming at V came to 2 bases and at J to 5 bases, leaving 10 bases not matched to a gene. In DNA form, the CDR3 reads TGCGCCAGCAGCTTTCTGGGCGGGGGGGCCATGGAGACCCAGTACTTC. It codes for CASSFLGGGAMETQYF.

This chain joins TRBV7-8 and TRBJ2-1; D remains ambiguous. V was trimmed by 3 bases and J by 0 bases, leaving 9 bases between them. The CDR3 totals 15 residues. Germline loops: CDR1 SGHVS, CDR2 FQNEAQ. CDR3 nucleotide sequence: TGTGCCAGCAGCTTGAGGAGAAACTCCTACAATGAGCAGTTCTTC. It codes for CASSLRRNSYNEQFF.

CDR3 in amino acids: CASSPGTLYSNQPQHF. Written as DNA, the CDR3 is TGTGCCAGCAGCCCAGGGACACTGTATAGCAATCAGCCCCAGCATTTT. The rearrangement links TRBV5-8 to TRBJ1-5, with a tentative D call TRBD1 (6 bases). Trimming stripped 4 bases from V and 0 bases from J, with 14 bases between. Looked up from germline, CDR1 is SGHTS and CDR2 is YDEGEE. The CDR3 covers 16 residues. The whole variable domain, filled in from reference TRBV5-8 and TRBJ1-5, reads EAGVTQSPTHLIKTRGQQATLRCSPISGHTSVYWYQQALGLGLQFLLWYDEGEERNRGNFPPRFSGRQFPNYSSELNVNALELEDSALYLCASSPGTLYSNQPQHFGDGTRLSIL.

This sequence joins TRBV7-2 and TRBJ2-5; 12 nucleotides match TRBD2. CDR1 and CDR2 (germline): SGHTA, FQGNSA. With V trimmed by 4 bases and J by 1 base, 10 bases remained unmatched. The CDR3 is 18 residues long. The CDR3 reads CASSSDRASGGVQETQYF. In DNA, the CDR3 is TGTGCCAGCAGCTCCGACCGCGCTAGCGGGGGGGTCCAAGAGACCCAGTACTTC.

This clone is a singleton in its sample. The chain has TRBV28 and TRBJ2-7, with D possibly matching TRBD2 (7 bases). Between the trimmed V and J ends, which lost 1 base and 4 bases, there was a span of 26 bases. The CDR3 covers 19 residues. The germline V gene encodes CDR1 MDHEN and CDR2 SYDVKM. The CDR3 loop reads CASSLSRSPFWRGPYEQYF. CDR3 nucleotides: TGTGCCAGCAGTTTATCCCGAAGCCCCTTTTGGCGGGGGCCTTACGAGCAGTACTTC.

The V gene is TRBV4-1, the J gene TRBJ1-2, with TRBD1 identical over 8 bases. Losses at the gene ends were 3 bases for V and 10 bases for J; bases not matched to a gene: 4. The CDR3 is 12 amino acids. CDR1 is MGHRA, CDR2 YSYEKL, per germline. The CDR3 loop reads CASSHGQGDYTF. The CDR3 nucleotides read TGCGCCAGCAGCCATGGACAGGGAGACTACACCTTC.

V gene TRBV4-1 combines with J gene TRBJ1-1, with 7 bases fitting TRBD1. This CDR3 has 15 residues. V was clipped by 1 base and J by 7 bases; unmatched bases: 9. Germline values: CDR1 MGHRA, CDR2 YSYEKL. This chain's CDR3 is CASSQAMTGLGEAFF. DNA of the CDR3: TGCGCCAGCAGCCAAGCCATGACAGGGCTGGGTGAAGCTTTCTTT.

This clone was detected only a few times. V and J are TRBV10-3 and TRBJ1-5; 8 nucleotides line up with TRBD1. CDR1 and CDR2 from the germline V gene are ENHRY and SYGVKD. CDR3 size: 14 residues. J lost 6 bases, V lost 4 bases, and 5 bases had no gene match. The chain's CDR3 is CAISGGDRTQPQHF. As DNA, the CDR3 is TGTGCCATCAGTGGAGGGGACAGGACTCAGCCCCAGCATTTT.

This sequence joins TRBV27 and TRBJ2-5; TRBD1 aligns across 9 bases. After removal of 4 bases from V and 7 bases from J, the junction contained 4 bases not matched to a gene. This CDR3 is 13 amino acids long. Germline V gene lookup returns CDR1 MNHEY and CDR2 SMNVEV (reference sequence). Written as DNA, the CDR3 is TGTGCCAGCAGTTCTAGACAGGGGGGGACCCAGTACTTC. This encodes CASSSRQGGTQYF.

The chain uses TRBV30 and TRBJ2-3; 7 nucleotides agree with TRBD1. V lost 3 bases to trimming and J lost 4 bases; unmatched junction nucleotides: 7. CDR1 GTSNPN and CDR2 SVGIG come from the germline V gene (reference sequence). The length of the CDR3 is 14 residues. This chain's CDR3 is CAWSPAGGPDTQYF. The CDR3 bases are TGTGCCTGGAGCCCAGCAGGGGGTCCAGATACGCAGTATTTT.

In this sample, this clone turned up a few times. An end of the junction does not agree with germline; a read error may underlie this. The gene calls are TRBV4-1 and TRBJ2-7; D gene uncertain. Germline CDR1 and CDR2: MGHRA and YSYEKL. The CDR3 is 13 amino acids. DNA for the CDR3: TGCGCCAGCAGCCAAGATCCGGCGGCTCCAATATTCTTC. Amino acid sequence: CASSQDPAAPIFF.

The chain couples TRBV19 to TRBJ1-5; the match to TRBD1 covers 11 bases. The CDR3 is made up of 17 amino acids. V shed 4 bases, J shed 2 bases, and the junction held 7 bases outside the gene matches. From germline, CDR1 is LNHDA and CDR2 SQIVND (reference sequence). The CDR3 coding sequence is TGTGCCAGTAGTACCGGGACAGGGGGATCGGGCAATCAGCCCCAGCATTTT. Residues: CASSTGTGGSGNQPQHF. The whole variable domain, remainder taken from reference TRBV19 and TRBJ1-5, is DGGITQSPKYLFRKEGQNVTLSCEQNLNHDAMYWYRQDPGQGLRLIYYSQIVNDFQKGDIAEGYSVSREKKESFPLTVTSAQKNPTAFYLCASSTGTGGSGNQPQHFGDGTRLSIL.

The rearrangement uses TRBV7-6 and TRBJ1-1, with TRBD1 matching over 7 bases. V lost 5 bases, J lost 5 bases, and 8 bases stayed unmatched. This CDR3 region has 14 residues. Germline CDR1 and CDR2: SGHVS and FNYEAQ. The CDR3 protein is CASSPGTEGTEAFF. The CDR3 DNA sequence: TGTGCCAGCAGCCCGGGGACAGAGGGAACTGAAGCTTTCTTT.

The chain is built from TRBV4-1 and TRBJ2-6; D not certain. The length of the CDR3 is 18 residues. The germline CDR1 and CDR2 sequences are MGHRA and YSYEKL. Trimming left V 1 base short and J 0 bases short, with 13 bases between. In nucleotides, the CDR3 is TGCGCCAGCAGCCAAGTGCAGGCTCATAGCTCTGGGGCCAACGTCCTGACTTTC. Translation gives CASSQVQAHSSGANVLTF.

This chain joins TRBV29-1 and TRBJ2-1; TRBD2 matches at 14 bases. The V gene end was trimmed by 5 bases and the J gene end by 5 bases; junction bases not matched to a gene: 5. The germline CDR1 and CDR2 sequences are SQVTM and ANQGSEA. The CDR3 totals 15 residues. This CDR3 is CSVPRLAGGDNEQFF. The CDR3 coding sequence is TGCAGCGTTCCCCGACTAGCGGGAGGGGACAATGAGCAGTTCTTC.

The CDR3 loop reads CASSPGGWGTEAFF. The CDR3 DNA is TGTGCCAGCAGTCCTGGGGGGTGGGGCACTGAAGCTTTCTTT. This chain uses TRBV28 with TRBJ1-1; possibly TRBD1 for D (5 bases). The V end was cut by 5 bases, the J end by 4 bases, with 14 bases between. Germline loops: CDR1 MDHEN, CDR2 SYDVKM. The CDR3 sequence is 14 residues long.

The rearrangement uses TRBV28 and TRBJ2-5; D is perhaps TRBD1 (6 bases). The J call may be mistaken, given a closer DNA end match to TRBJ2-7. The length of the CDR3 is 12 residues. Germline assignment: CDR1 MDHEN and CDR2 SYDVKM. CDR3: CASRTQGYEQYF. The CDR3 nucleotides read TGTGCCAGCAGAACACAGGGCTACGAGCAGTACTTC.

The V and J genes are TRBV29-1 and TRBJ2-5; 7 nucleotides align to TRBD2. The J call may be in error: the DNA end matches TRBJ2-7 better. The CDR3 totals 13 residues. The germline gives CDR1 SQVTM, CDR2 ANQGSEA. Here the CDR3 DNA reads TGCAGCGTTGCGCCTAGCGGCTTCTACGAGCAGTACTTC. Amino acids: CSVAPSGFYEQYF.

CDR3 region: CASSQGMEADTQYF. CDR3 in DNA: TGCGCCAGCAGCCAAGGAATGGAGGCAGATACGCAGTATTTT. The chain links TRBV4-1 to TRBJ2-3, with a weak D call TRBD2 (5 bases). In germline, CDR1 is MGHRA, CDR2 YSYEKL. V lost 1 base and J lost 4, with 9 bases in between. The CDR3 is 14 residues long.

DNA of the CDR3: TGTGCCAGCAGCTTAACGGCCAGCGGAGCGGATGAGCAGTTCTTC. Translation gives CASSLTASGADEQFF. The V and J genes are TRBV7-3 and TRBJ2-1; D possibly corresponds to TRBD2 (5 bases). Germline CDR1 SGHTA, CDR2 FQGTGA. V lost 0 bases and J lost 8, with 14 bases in between. The CDR3 is 15 residues long.

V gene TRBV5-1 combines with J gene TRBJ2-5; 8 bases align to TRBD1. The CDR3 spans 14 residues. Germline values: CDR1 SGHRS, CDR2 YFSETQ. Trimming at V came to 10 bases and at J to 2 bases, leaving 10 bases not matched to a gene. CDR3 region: CAGTWDRNQETQYF. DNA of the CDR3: TGCGCCGGCACCTGGGACAGGAATCAAGAGACCCAGTACTTC.

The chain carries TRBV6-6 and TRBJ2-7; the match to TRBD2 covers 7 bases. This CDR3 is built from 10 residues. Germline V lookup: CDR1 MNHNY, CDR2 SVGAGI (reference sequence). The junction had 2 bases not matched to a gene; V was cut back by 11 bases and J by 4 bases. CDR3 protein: CAGGLYEQYF. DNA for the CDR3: TGTGCCGGGGGACTATACGAGCAGTACTTC.

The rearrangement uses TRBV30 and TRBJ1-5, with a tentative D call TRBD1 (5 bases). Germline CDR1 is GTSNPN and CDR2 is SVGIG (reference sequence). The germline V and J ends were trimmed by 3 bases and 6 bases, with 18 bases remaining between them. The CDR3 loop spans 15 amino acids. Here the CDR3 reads CAWSEGRAGIQPQHF. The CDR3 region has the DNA TGTGCCTGGAGCGAGGGGAGGGCAGGGATTCAGCCCCAGCATTTT.

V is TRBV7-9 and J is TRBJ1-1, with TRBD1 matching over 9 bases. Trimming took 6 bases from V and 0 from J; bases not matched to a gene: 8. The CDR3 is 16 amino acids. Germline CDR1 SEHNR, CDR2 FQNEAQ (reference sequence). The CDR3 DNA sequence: TGTGCCAGCAGTTCTGACAGGGGGGGGTTGAACACTGAAGCTTTCTTT. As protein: CASSSDRGGLNTEAFF.

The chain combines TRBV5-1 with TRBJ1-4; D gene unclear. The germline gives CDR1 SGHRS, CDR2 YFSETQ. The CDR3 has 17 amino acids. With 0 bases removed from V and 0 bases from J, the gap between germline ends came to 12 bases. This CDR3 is CASSLGVLESTNEKLFF. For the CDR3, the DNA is TGCGCCAGCAGCTTGGGGGTCCTAGAGTCAACTAATGAAAAACTGTTTTTT.

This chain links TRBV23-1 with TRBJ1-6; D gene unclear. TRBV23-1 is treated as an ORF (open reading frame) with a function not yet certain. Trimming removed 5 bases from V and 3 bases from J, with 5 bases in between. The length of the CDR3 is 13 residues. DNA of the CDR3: TGCGCCAGCAGTTCTGTCTATAATTCACCCCTCCACTTT. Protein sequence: CASSSVYNSPLHF.

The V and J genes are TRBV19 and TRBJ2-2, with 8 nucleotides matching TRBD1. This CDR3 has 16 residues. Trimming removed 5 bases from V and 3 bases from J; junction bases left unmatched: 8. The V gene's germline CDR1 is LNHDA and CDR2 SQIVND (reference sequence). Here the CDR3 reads CASSLQGAQDTGELFF. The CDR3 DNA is TGTGCCAGTAGTCTCCAGGGGGCGCAGGACACCGGGGAGCTGTTTTTT.

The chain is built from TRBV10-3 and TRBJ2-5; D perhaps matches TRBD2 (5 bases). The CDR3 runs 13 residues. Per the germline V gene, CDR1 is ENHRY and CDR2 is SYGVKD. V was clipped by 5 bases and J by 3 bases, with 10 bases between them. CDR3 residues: CAISRGLEETQYF. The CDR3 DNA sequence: TGTGCCATCAGTCGGGGTCTGGAAGAGACCCAGTACTTC.